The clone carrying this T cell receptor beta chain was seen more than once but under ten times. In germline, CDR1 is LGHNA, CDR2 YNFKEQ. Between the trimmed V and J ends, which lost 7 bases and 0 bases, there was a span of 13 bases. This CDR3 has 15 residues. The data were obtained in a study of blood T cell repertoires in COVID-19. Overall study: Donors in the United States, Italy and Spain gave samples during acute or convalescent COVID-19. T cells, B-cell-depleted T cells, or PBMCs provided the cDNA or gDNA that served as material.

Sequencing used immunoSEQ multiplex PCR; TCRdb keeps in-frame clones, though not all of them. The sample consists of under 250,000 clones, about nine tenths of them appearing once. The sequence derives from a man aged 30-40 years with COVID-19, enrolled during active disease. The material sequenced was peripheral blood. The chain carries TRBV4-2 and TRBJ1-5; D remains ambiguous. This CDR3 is CASTLYRDSNQPQHF. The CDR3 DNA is TGTGCCAGCACCCTATATCGGGATAGCAATCAGCCCCAGCATTTT.